In its sample, the clone carrying this TCR beta chain is medium-sized. This sample was taken from a study of HIV-infected patients and healthy controls. The CDR3 sequence is 12 residues long. V gave up 2 bases and J gave up 2 bases, with 4 bases separating them. Germline lookup yields CDR1 MNHNY and CDR2 SVGAGI (reference sequence). All unsorted peripheral T cells were captured because whole blood was used without fractionation. cDNA was made from approximately 500 ng RNA using alpha and beta constant primers. Each of the alpha and beta chains got its own library through chain-specific third strand synthesis with indices. TCRdb re-called the 5' RACE reads through MiXCR, storing one row per CDR3 protein. The sample includes approximately 6,000 distinct CDR3 sequences, more than 8.5% of them seen just once.

This chain uses TRBV6-6 with TRBJ2-7, with D uncertain. This TCR was recovered from an adult with HIV infection. The material was blood, obtained before antiretroviral therapy. CDR3 DNA: TGTGCCAGCAGTTACGTAGCCTACGAGCAGTACTTC. This encodes CASSYVAYEQYF.